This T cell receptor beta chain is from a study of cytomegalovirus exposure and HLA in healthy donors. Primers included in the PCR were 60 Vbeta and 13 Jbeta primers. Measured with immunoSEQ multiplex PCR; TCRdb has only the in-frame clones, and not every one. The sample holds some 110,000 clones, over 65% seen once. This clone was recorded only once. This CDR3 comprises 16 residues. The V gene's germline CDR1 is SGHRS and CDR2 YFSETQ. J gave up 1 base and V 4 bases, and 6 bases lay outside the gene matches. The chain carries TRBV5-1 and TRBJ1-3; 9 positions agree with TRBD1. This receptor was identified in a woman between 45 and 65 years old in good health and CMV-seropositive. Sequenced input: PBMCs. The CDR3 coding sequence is TGCGCCAGCAGCCGGGACAGGGAAGATTCTGGAAACACCATATATTTT. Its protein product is CASSRDREDSGNTIYF. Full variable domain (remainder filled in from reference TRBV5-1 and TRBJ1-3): KAGVTQTPRYLIKTRGQQVTLSCSPISGHRSVSWYQQTPGQGLQFLFEYFSETQRNKGNFPGRFSGRQFSNSRSEMNVSTLELGDSALYLCASSRDREDSGNTIYFGEGSWLTVV.